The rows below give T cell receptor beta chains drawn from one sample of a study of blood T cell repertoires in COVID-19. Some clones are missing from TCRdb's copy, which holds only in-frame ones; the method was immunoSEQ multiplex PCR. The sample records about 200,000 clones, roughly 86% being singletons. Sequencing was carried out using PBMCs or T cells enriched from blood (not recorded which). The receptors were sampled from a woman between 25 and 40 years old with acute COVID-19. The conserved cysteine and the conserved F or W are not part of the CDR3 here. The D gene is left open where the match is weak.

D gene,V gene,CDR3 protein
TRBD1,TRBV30,AWNAQGDYGYT
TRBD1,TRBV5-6,ASSLGQGSTDTQY
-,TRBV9,ASSLNGGTEAF
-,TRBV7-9,ASSLVGASNQPQH
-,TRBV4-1,ASSQGSADPNYGYT
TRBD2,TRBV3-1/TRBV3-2,ASSHPGLAGGPETQY
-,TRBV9,ASSAPPRRSGSSYNSPLH
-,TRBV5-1,ASSLVSQGGPGELF
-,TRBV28,ASSLLGGANTGELF
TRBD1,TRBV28,ASSLEGAAYSNQPQH
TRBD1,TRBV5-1,ASSRDRRNTEAF
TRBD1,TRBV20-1,SARTGYGYT
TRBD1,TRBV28,ASRASSRRGRYNQPQH
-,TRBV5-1,ASSLGPGDQPQH
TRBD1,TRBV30,ACGTGGFSGNTIY
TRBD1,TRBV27,ASRRTGAALAADTQY
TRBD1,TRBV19,ASSIGQGSTYNEQF
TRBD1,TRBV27,ASSLGTGGNQPQH
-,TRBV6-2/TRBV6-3,ASSYSPPRGNEQF
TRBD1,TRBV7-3,ASSSGTGDGYT
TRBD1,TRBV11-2,ASSSALGTGES
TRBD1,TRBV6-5,ASSLRDSNTGELF
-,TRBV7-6,ASSLPRGTDTQY
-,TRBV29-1,SVAYSNQPQH
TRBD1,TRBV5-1,ATGTANNYGYT
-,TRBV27,ASSLSKGYGYT